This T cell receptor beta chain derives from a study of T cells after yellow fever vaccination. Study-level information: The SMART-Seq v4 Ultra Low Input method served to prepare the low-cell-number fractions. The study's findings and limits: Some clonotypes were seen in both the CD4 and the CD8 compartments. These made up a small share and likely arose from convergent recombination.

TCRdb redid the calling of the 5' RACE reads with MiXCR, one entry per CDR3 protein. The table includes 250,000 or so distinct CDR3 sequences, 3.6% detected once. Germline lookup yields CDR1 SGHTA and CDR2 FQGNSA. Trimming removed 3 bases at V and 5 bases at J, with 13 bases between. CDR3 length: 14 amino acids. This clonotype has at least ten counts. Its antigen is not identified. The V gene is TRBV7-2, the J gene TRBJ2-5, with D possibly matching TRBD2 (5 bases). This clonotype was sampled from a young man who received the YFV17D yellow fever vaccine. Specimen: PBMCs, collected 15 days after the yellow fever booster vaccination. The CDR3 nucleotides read TGTGCCAGCAGCTTGAGGCCTAGCCGGGAGACCCAGTACTTC. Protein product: CASSLRPSRETQYF.